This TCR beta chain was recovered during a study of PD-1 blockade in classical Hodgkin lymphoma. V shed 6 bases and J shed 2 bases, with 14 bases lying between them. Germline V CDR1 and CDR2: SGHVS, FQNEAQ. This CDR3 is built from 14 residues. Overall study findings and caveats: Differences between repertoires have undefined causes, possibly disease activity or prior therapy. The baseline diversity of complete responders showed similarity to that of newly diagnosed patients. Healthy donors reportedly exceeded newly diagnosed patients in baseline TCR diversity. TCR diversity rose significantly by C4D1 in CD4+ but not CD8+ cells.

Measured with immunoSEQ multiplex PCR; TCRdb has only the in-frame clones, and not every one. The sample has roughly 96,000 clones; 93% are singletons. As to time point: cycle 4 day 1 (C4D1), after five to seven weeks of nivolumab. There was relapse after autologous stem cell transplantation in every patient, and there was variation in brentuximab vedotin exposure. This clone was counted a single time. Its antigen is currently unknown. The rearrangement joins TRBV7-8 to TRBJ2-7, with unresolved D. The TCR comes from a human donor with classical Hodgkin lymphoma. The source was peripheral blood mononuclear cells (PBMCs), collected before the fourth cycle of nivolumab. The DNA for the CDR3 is TGTGCCAGCAGTTCGTGGGTGGGCCCCTACGAGCAGTACTTC. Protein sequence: CASSSWVGPYEQYF. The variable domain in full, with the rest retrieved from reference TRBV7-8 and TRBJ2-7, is GAGVSQSPRYKVAKRGQDVALRCDPISGHVSLFWYQQALGQGPEFLTYFQNEAQLDKSGLPSDRFFAERPEGSVSTLKIQRTQQEDSAVYLCASSSWVGPYEQYFGPGTRLTVT.